This entry lists 9 T cell receptor beta chains sequenced from one sample in a study of blood T cell repertoires in COVID-19. Clones were sequenced by immunoSEQ multiplex PCR, and TCRdb holds only the in-frame ones, with some missing. The sample includes approximately 250,000 clones, 70% to 90% of them seen just once. Input material: PBMCs or T cells enriched from blood (not recorded which). The receptors here all came from a woman in her 30s with acute COVID-19.

The chain has TRBV27 and TRBJ1-5; D unresolved. Between the trimmed V and J ends, which lost 5 bases and 0 bases, there was a span of 11 bases. The germline V gene encodes CDR1 MNHEY and CDR2 SMNVEV (reference sequence). This CDR3 comprises 15 residues. CDR3 coding DNA: TGTGCCAGCAGTGCGGCGGTGGATAGCAATCAGCCCCAGCATTTT. This sequence encodes CASSAAVDSNQPQHF.

CDR3 protein: CASSGYYGYTF. The CDR3 bases are TGTGCCAGCTCGGGATACTATGGCTACACCTTC. The chain is built from TRBV28 and TRBJ1-2; D call uncertain. V shed 8 bases and J shed 3 bases, with 7 bases lying between them. This CDR3 contains 11 residues. Germline V gene data show CDR1 as MDHEN and CDR2 as SYDVKM.

This rearrangement joins TRBV7-3 to TRBJ2-3; 7 positions agree with TRBD2. Germline-derived CDR1 and CDR2 are SGHTA and FQGTGA. The J segment lost 2 bases and the V segment lost 0 bases, leaving 5 bases of the junction unmatched. The CDR3 length is 16 residues. CDR3 residues: CASSLTAGDTTDTQYF. The CDR3 DNA reads as TGTGCCAGCAGCTTAACGGCGGGAGATACCACAGATACGCAGTATTTT.

The chain combines TRBV4-1 with TRBJ2-1, with D possibly TRBD2 on 6 matching bases. Germline V gives CDR1 MGHRA, CDR2 YSYEKL. This CDR3 has 13 amino acids. The V end lost 2 bases, the J end lost 13 bases, and 15 bases lay between the germline ends. CDR3 nucleotide sequence: TGCGCCAGCAGCCAAACGGGGGTAGTTCCTCAGTTCTTC. It is translated as CASSQTGVVPQFF.

V and J are TRBV14 and TRBJ2-1; D unresolved. This CDR3 spans 15 amino acids. V was clipped by 2 bases and J by 2 bases, with 10 bases between them. Germline CDR1 reads SGHDN; CDR2 reads FVKESK. The CDR3 here is CASSQQLNTYNEQFF. The CDR3 nucleotides are TGTGCCAGCAGCCAACAACTAAACACCTACAATGAGCAGTTCTTC.

This sequence joins TRBV19 and TRBJ1-1, with D possibly being TRBD1 (6 bases). Germline CDR1 LNHDA, CDR2 SQIVND (reference sequence). This CDR3 contains 15 residues. V was clipped by 4 bases and J by 5 bases, with 17 bases between them. The CDR3 nucleotides are TGTGCCAGTAGTAGTCCGGCAGGGGTTTTAACTGAAGCTTTCTTT. Amino acids: CASSSPAGVLTEAFF.

The chain recombines TRBV30 with TRBJ2-7; no reliable D call. The CDR3 extends over 13 amino acids. Germline V gene data show CDR1 as GTSNPN and CDR2 as SVGIG (reference sequence). The germline V and J ends were trimmed by 4 bases and 2 bases, with 12 bases remaining between them. The CDR3 sequence: CAWTGAGPYEQYF. The CDR3, as DNA: TGTGCCTGGACTGGAGCTGGCCCCTACGAGCAGTACTTC.

This rearrangement joins TRBV10-3 to TRBJ2-3, with a tentative D call TRBD2 (6 bases). V was trimmed by 8 bases and J by 7 bases, leaving 22 bases between them. Germline CDR1 is ENHRY and CDR2 is SYGVKD. This CDR3 has 15 amino acids. CDR3 region: CAILPSTGEGYTQYF. CDR3 bases: TGTGCCATCCTACCATCTACGGGAGAGGGGTATACGCAGTATTTT.

V and J are TRBV19 and TRBJ2-5; 8 nucleotides line up with TRBD2. J gave up 0 bases and V 6 bases, and 6 bases lay outside the gene matches. Germline CDR1 LNHDA, CDR2 SQIVND (reference sequence). The CDR3 sequence is 15 residues long. The CDR3 is CASSQRGGYQETQYF. The CDR3 DNA sequence: TGTGCCAGTAGCCAACGGGGGGGGTACCAAGAGACCCAGTACTTC.